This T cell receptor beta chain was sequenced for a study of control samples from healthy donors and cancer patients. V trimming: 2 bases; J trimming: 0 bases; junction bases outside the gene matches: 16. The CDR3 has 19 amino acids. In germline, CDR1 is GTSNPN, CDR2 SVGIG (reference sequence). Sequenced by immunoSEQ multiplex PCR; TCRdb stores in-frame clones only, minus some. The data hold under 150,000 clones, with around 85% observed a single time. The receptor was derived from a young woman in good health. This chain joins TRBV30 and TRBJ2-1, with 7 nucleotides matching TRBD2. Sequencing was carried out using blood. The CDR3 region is CAWSSIPGAGTSSYNEQFF. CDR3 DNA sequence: TGTGCCTGGAGTTCCATCCCGGGAGCGGGGACGAGCTCCTACAATGAGCAGTTCTTC.